This is a list of T cell receptor beta chains from one sample in a study of OX40 agonist ivuxolimab in advanced cancers. The assay was immunoSEQ multiplex PCR, and TCRdb's table has in-frame clones only and misses some. The sample shows 71,000 or so clones, around 82% of them seen only once. The sequences come from CD4+ or CD8+ T cells sorted from blood, collected in a trial of the OX40 agonist ivuxolimab. The receptor source for this set is an adult with an advanced solid tumor such as melanoma, head and neck, liver or kidney cancer. CDR3s include the opening cysteine and the closing phenylalanine or tryptophan. D genes are given only for firm matches. For some rows the clone size is stated as once, few or many, or as a class when expanded; others skip it.

d_gene: .
abundance: few
j_gene: TRBJ2-1
v_gene: TRBV13
CDR3aa: CASSRPLAPLSYNEQFF
CDR3nt: TGTGCCAGCAGCCGCCCACTAGCCCCTCTCTCCTACAATGAGCAGTTCTTC

d_gene: .
abundance: .
j_gene: TRBJ2-7
v_gene: TRBV7-9
CDR3aa: CASSLGGTSYEQYF
CDR3nt: TGTGCCAGCAGCTTAGGAGGGACGTCCTACGAGCAGTACTTC

d_gene: .
abundance: .
j_gene: TRBJ2-1
v_gene: TRBV14
CDR3aa: CASSLLSGKLDNEQFF
CDR3nt: TGTGCCAGCAGCCTCCTATCGGGGAAACTTGACAATGAGCAGTTCTTC

d_gene: TRBD1
abundance: .
j_gene: TRBJ2-3
v_gene: TRBV5-1
CDR3aa: CASRDRGLGDTQYF
CDR3nt: TGCGCCAGCAGGGACAGGGGGCTTGGAGATACGCAGTATTTT

d_gene: .
abundance: .
j_gene: TRBJ1-3
v_gene: TRBV7-2
CDR3aa: CASSLEGGSSPNTIYF
CDR3nt: TGTGCCAGCAGCCTCGAGGGGGGGTCATCCCCGAACACCATATATTTT

d_gene: TRBD1
abundance: .
j_gene: TRBJ1-5
v_gene: TRBV2
CDR3aa: CASSELGQGAQPQHF
CDR3nt: TGTGCCAGCAGTGAATTAGGACAGGGGGCCCAGCCCCAGCATTTT

d_gene: TRBD1
abundance: once
j_gene: TRBJ1-5
v_gene: TRBV5-5
CDR3aa: CASSLDHTGGDPNQPQHF
CDR3nt: TGTGCCAGCAGCTTGGACCATACAGGGGGAGATCCCAATCAGCCCCAGCATTTT

d_gene: .
abundance: .
j_gene: TRBJ1-1
v_gene: TRBV7-2
CDR3aa: CASSLAAGTTTEAFF
CDR3nt: TGTGCCAGCAGCTTAGCTGCCGGGACAACCACTGAAGCTTTCTTT

d_gene: .
abundance: .
j_gene: TRBJ2-6
v_gene: TRBV19
CDR3aa: CAISSGGKSGANVLTF
CDR3nt: TGTGCCATAAGCTCTGGGGGTAAATCTGGGGCCAACGTCCTGACTTTC

d_gene: .
abundance: .
j_gene: TRBJ2-1
v_gene: TRBV10-3
CDR3aa: CAISYTADYNEQFF
CDR3nt: TGTGCCATCAGTTATACAGCGGACTACAATGAGCAGTTCTTC

d_gene: .
abundance: .
j_gene: TRBJ2-2
v_gene: TRBV6-5
CDR3aa: CASRDPVGELFF
CDR3nt: TGTGCCAGCAGGGACCCAGTTGGGGAGCTGTTTTTT

d_gene: .
abundance: .
j_gene: TRBJ2-5
v_gene: TRBV7-3
CDR3aa: CASSLGLEGTQYF
CDR3nt: TGTGCCAGCAGCTTAGGGCTAGAGGGGACCCAGTACTTC

d_gene: .
abundance: .
j_gene: TRBJ1-1
v_gene: TRBV5-1
CDR3aa: CASSIQDGEAFF
CDR3nt: TGCGCCAGCAGCATACAGGACGGTGAAGCTTTCTTT

d_gene: .
abundance: .
j_gene: TRBJ1-2
v_gene: TRBV7-9
CDR3aa: CASSLAGNYGYTF
CDR3nt: TGTGCCAGCAGCTTGGCAGGGAACTATGGCTACACCTTC

d_gene: .
abundance: .
j_gene: TRBJ2-5
v_gene: TRBV7-9
CDR3aa: CASSLVSGETQYF
CDR3nt: TGTGCCAGCAGCTTAGTGTCTGGTGAGACCCAGTACTTC

d_gene: .
abundance: .
j_gene: TRBJ2-5
v_gene: TRBV2
CDR3aa: CASREWATQYF
CDR3nt: TGTGCCAGCAGGGAATGGGCGACCCAGTACTTC

d_gene: .
abundance: .
j_gene: TRBJ2-2
v_gene: TRBV5-1
CDR3aa: CASKADGNTGELFF
CDR3nt: TGCGCCAGCAAGGCCGACGGAAACACCGGGGAGCTGTTTTTT

d_gene: .
abundance: .
j_gene: TRBJ1-1
v_gene: TRBV6-1
CDR3aa: CASSEVRVGDTEAFF
CDR3nt: TGTGCCAGCAGTGAAGTCAGGGTTGGGGACACTGAAGCTTTCTTT

d_gene: TRBD2
abundance: .
j_gene: TRBJ2-7
v_gene: TRBV30
CDR3aa: CAWSRSSGRDLYF
CDR3nt: TGTGCCTGGAGTAGGAGTAGCGGGAGAGACCTGTACTTC

d_gene: .
abundance: once
j_gene: TRBJ1-4
v_gene: TRBV6-5
CDR3aa: CASSYTFTRGGEKLFF
CDR3nt: TGTGCCAGCAGTTACACCTTCACCCGCGGGGGCGAAAAACTGTTTTTT

d_gene: .
abundance: .
j_gene: TRBJ2-2
v_gene: TRBV5-1
CDR3aa: CASTQQGQNTGELFF
CDR3nt: TGCGCCAGCACCCAACAGGGACAGAACACCGGGGAGCTGTTTTTT

d_gene: .
abundance: .
j_gene: TRBJ1-5
v_gene: TRBV4-2
CDR3aa: CASSQEISAGLNQPQHF
CDR3nt: TGTGCCAGCAGCCAAGAAATCAGCGCAGGGTTGAATCAGCCCCAGCATTTT

d_gene: .
abundance: once
j_gene: TRBJ2-5
v_gene: TRBV18
CDR3aa: CASSPMAVQETQYF
CDR3nt: TGTGCCAGCTCACCCATGGCCGTCCAAGAGACCCAGTACTTC

d_gene: .
abundance: .
j_gene: TRBJ1-2
v_gene: TRBV28
CDR3aa: CASSQVTNYGYTF
CDR3nt: TGTGCCAGCAGCCAGGTGACTAACTATGGCTACACCTTC

d_gene: .
abundance: .
j_gene: TRBJ1-1
v_gene: TRBV6-6
CDR3aa: CASSYMAANTEAFF
CDR3nt: TGTGCCAGCAGTTACATGGCAGCAAACACTGAAGCTTTCTTT

d_gene: .
abundance: .
j_gene: TRBJ1-5
v_gene: TRBV7-9
CDR3aa: CASSESGVYQPQHF
CDR3nt: TGTGCCAGCAGCGAATCAGGGGTGTATCAGCCCCAGCATTTT

d_gene: .
abundance: .
j_gene: TRBJ2-1
v_gene: TRBV6-5
CDR3aa: CFWTRGYNEQFF
CDR3nt: TGTTTCTGGACTAGGGGGTACAATGAGCAGTTCTTC

d_gene: .
abundance: .
j_gene: TRBJ2-7
v_gene: TRBV2
CDR3aa: CASKSQVYEQYF
CDR3nt: TGTGCCAGCAAATCACAGGTCTACGAGCAGTACTTC

d_gene: .
abundance: .
j_gene: TRBJ1-1
v_gene: TRBV28
CDR3aa: CASSYLYTEAFF
CDR3nt: TGTGCCAGCAGCTACCTTTACACTGAAGCTTTCTTT

d_gene: TRBD2
abundance: .
j_gene: TRBJ2-7
v_gene: TRBV6-5
CDR3aa: CASSRTSGSSYEQYF
CDR3nt: TGTGCCAGCAGTCGGACTAGCGGGAGCTCCTACGAGCAGTACTTC

d_gene: .
abundance: .
j_gene: TRBJ1-2
v_gene: TRBV6-5
CDR3aa: CASSYLAGENGYTF
CDR3nt: TGTGCCAGCAGTTACCTCGCGGGGGAGAATGGCTACACCTTC

d_gene: TRBD1
abundance: .
j_gene: TRBJ1-1
v_gene: TRBV11-2
CDR3aa: CASSLPQGARGTEAFF
CDR3nt: TGTGCCAGCAGCTTACCGCAGGGGGCGCGGGGCACTGAAGCTTTCTTT

d_gene: .
abundance: once
j_gene: TRBJ2-2
v_gene: TRBV4-3
CDR3aa: CASSQEVSGELFF
CDR3nt: TGCGCCAGCAGCCAAGAGGTATCCGGGGAGCTGTTTTTT

d_gene: TRBD1
abundance: .
j_gene: TRBJ1-1
v_gene: TRBV6-5
CDR3aa: CASNRGRNWDTEAFF
CDR3nt: TGTGCCAGCAACAGGGGGCGAAACTGGGACACTGAAGCTTTCTTT

d_gene: TRBD2
abundance: .
j_gene: TRBJ2-1
v_gene: TRBV7-2
CDR3aa: CASSQRSGSGSSYNEQFF
CDR3nt: TGTGCCAGCAGCCAACGTAGCGGGAGTGGGAGCTCCTACAATGAGCAGTTCTTC

d_gene: .
abundance: .
j_gene: TRBJ2-1
v_gene: TRBV7-6
CDR3aa: CASSLLFGYSSYNEQFF
CDR3nt: TGTGCCAGCAGCCTCTTATTTGGGTATAGCTCCTACAATGAGCAGTTCTTC

d_gene: .
abundance: .
j_gene: TRBJ2-3
v_gene: TRBV6-1
CDR3aa: CASSEEYSTDTQYF
CDR3nt: TGTGCCAGCAGTGAAGAATACAGCACAGATACGCAGTATTTT

d_gene: TRBD2
abundance: .
j_gene: TRBJ2-2
v_gene: TRBV10-3
CDR3aa: CAIRTSGSGTGELFF
CDR3nt: TGTGCCATCAGGACTAGCGGGAGCGGCACCGGGGAGCTGTTTTTT

d_gene: .
abundance: once
j_gene: TRBJ2-3
v_gene: TRBV18
CDR3aa: CASSPTSGADTQYF
CDR3nt: TGTGCCAGCTCACCAACGTCGGGGGCAGATACGCAGTATTTT

d_gene: TRBD1
abundance: .
j_gene: TRBJ2-5
v_gene: TRBV4-3
CDR3aa: CASSQHRQGGQETQYF
CDR3nt: TGCGCCAGCAGCCAACACCGACAGGGGGGCCAAGAGACCCAGTACTTC

d_gene: TRBD1
abundance: .
j_gene: TRBJ1-5
v_gene: TRBV15
CDR3aa: CATSGDRAGNQPQHF
CDR3nt: TGTGCCACCAGCGGGGACAGGGCGGGCAATCAGCCCCAGCATTTT

d_gene: .
abundance: .
j_gene: TRBJ1-1
v_gene: TRBV29-1
CDR3aa: CSVVGYRNTEAFF
CDR3nt: TGCAGCGTTGTTGGGTATAGGAACACTGAAGCTTTCTTT

d_gene: TRBD1
abundance: .
j_gene: TRBJ2-1
v_gene: TRBV5-1
CDR3aa: CASSLSWTGRSYNEQFF
CDR3nt: TGCGCCAGCAGCCTCTCGTGGACAGGGAGGTCCTACAATGAGCAGTTCTTC

d_gene: TRBD1
abundance: few
j_gene: TRBJ2-1
v_gene: TRBV6-5
CDR3aa: CASSPRGRDEQFF
CDR3nt: TGTGCCAGCAGTCCCAGGGGGCGGGATGAGCAGTTCTTC